The clone carrying this TCR beta chain was counted ten times or more. This sample is part of a study of T cells after yellow fever vaccination. CDR1 and CDR2 (germline): LGHNA, YSLEER. V lost 1 base and J lost 4; bases outside the gene matches: 7. The length of the CDR3 is 15 residues. TCRdb recomputed calls from the 5' RACE reads with MiXCR, one row per CDR3 protein. The data contain roughly 140,000 distinct CDR3 sequences, 7.7% of them seen just once; the ten biggest clones take up about 0.73%. This clonotype originated in a man aged 30-40 years who received the YFV17D yellow fever vaccine. The sample consisted of CD4+ T cells sorted from PBMCs, taken 5 days after the yellow fever booster vaccination. V usage is TRBV4-3 and J usage is TRBJ2-7, with TRBD2 identical over 7 bases. CDR3 amino acids: CASSQGAGMMYEQYF. The CDR3 DNA reads TGCGCCAGCAGCCAAGGAGCGGGAATGATGTACGAGCAGTACTTC.